The clone carrying this T cell receptor (beta chain) was observed a few times. What it recognizes is unknown. The CDR3 length is 13 residues. Per germline, CDR1 MDHEN and CDR2 SYDVKM. V shed 8 bases and J shed 4 bases, with 11 bases lying between them. The data stem from a study of T cells after yellow fever vaccination. As TCR cDNA was made by 5'RACE template switching, a universal primer site and UMIs were added. Each CDR3 protein is one row after TCRdb ran MiXCR on the 5' RACE reads. The data contain some 500,000 distinct CDR3 sequences, 13% of them singletons. Overall study results and limits: A small proportion of clonotypes was detected in both the CD4 and CD8 compartments.

The receptor was isolated from a man aged 30 to 39 who received the YFV17D yellow fever vaccine. This chain uses TRBV28 with TRBJ2-2, with D hard to call. Sequencing used PBMCs, obtained on the day of the yellow fever booster vaccination. The CDR3: CASRVESTGELFF. Here the CDR3 DNA reads TGTGCCAGCCGGGTGGAGAGCACCGGGGAGCTGTTTTTT.